A selection of T cell receptor beta chains follows, all from one sample in a study of T cell responses to AZD1222 COVID-19 vaccine. Data came from immunoSEQ multiplex PCR; TCRdb stores just in-frame clones and leaves some out. The sample lists 120,000 to 150,000 clones; over 80% were seen once. Here the sequenced sample was peripheral blood, taken on day 0 of MenACWY control vaccination. Every receptor here comes from an adult in good health. Each CDR3 is given with its conserved first and last residue. The order of the fields is D gene, J gene, V gene, clone size, CDR3 protein, CDR3 DNA. A D gene is named only where the DNA matches it firmly. Clone size is stated in some rows and not others, as once, few, many or a class when expanded.

D: .
J: TRBJ1-4
V: TRBV6-6
size: .
CDR3: CASTGVATNEKLFF
DNA: TGTGCCAGCACGGGGGTAGCAACTAATGAAAAACTGTTTTTT

D: TRBD1
J: TRBJ1-5
V: TRBV12-3/TRBV12-4
size: .
CDR3: CASSPDRDQPQHF
DNA: TGTGCCAGCAGTCCGGACAGGGATCAGCCCCAGCATTTT

D: .
J: TRBJ1-2
V: TRBV7-9
size: .
CDR3: CASSPGRGGYTF
DNA: TGTGCCAGCAGCCCGGGTAGAGGCGGCTACACCTTC

D: .
J: TRBJ2-3
V: TRBV29-1
size: .
CDR3: CSALSGDTQYF
DNA: TGCAGCGCCTTATCGGGGGATACGCAGTATTTT

D: TRBD1
J: TRBJ2-2
V: TRBV5-5
size: .
CDR3: CASSLIGQGVSGELFF
DNA: TGTGCCAGCAGCTTGATTGGACAGGGGGTTTCCGGGGAGCTGTTTTTT

D: TRBD1
J: TRBJ1-1
V: TRBV12-3/TRBV12-4
size: .
CDR3: CASRRDSQVEAFF
DNA: TGTGCCAGCAGACGGGACAGTCAAGTTGAAGCTTTCTTT

D: .
J: TRBJ2-7
V: TRBV18
size: .
CDR3: CASSPGRLGEQYF
DNA: TGTGCCAGCTCACCAGGGCGACTCGGCGAGCAGTACTTC

D: TRBD1
J: TRBJ1-5
V: TRBV2
size: .
CDR3: CASSSDRAGNQPQHF
DNA: TGTGCCAGCAGTTCGGACAGGGCGGGTAATCAGCCCCAGCATTTT

D: TRBD1
J: TRBJ1-1
V: TRBV3-1/TRBV3-2
size: .
CDR3: CASSPGQGFTEAFF
DNA: TGTGCCAGCAGCCCGGGACAGGGGTTCACTGAAGCTTTCTTT

D: .
J: TRBJ2-2
V: TRBV3-1/TRBV3-2
size: .
CDR3: CASSFTVGVAGELFF
DNA: TGTGCCAGCAGCTTCACCGTAGGGGTGGCCGGGGAGCTGTTTTTT

D: .
J: TRBJ2-5
V: TRBV20-1
size: .
CDR3: CSAVQETQYF
DNA: TGCAGTGCCGTCCAAGAGACCCAGTACTTC

D: .
J: TRBJ1-1
V: TRBV11-2
size: .
CDR3: CASSVRPTEAFF
DNA: TGTGCCAGCAGCGTTAGGCCCACTGAAGCTTTCTTT

D: .
J: TRBJ1-1
V: TRBV7-9
size: .
CDR3: CASSSGVYTEAFF
DNA: TGTGCCAGCAGCTCCGGGGTATACACTGAAGCTTTCTTT

D: .
J: TRBJ2-3
V: TRBV7-3
size: .
CDR3: CASSLMGPTDTQYF
DNA: TGTGCCAGCAGCTTAATGGGGCCCACAGATACGCAGTATTTT

D: .
J: TRBJ1-1
V: TRBV10-3
size: once
CDR3: CAISENGHTEAFF
DNA: TGTGCCATCAGTGAGAATGGGCACACTGAAGCTTTCTTT

D: TRBD1
J: TRBJ1-2
V: TRBV7-9
size: .
CDR3: CASSSWLGGDYGYTF
DNA: TGTGCCAGCAGCTCCTGGCTAGGGGGCGACTATGGCTACACCTTC

D: .
J: TRBJ2-1
V: TRBV7-2
size: .
CDR3: CASGIEGSGYNEQFF
DNA: TGTGCCAGCGGCATCGAGGGGAGCGGCTACAATGAGCAGTTCTTC

D: .
J: TRBJ1-1
V: TRBV4-2
size: .
CDR3: CASSQDHTRGTEAFF
DNA: TGTGCCAGCAGCCAAGATCATACGAGGGGGACTGAAGCTTTCTTT

D: .
J: TRBJ1-1
V: TRBV13
size: .
CDR3: CASSRVGAASGTEAFF
DNA: TGTGCCAGCAGCCGGGTGGGGGCCGCTTCGGGTACTGAAGCTTTCTTT

D: .
J: TRBJ1-5
V: TRBV6-6
size: .
CDR3: CASSPPGQRSNQPQHF
DNA: TGTGCCAGCAGCCCCCCGGGGCAACGGAGCAATCAGCCCCAGCATTTT

D: .
J: TRBJ2-3
V: TRBV7-2
size: .
CDR3: CASSSADTQYF
DNA: TGTGCCAGCAGCTCAGCAGATACGCAGTATTTT

D: .
J: TRBJ1-5
V: TRBV18
size: .
CDR3: CASSPGLLPNQPQHF
DNA: TGTGCCAGCTCACCGGGCCTTTTACCCAATCAGCCCCAGCATTTT

D: .
J: TRBJ2-3
V: TRBV6-6
size: .
CDR3: CASSGPPSQDTQYF
DNA: TGTGCCAGCAGTGGCCCTCCGTCTCAAGATACGCAGTATTTT

D: TRBD1
J: TRBJ2-7
V: TRBV6-5
size: .
CDR3: CASRRTDRGYEQYF
DNA: TGTGCCAGCAGGCGTACAGACAGGGGCTACGAGCAGTACTTC

D: TRBD1
J: TRBJ1-2
V: TRBV11-1
size: .
CDR3: CASSPDRTYGYTF
DNA: TGTGCCAGCAGTCCGGACAGGACTTATGGCTACACCTTC

D: .
J: TRBJ1-2
V: TRBV30
size: .
CDR3: CAWTGSLAYGYTF
DNA: TGTGCCTGGACTGGCAGCTTAGCCTATGGCTACACCTTC

D: .
J: TRBJ1-3
V: TRBV6-1
size: .
CDR3: CASSELHSSGNTIYF
DNA: TGTGCCAGCAGTGAGCTACACAGCTCTGGAAACACCATATATTTT

D: .
J: TRBJ1-2
V: TRBV19
size: .
CDR3: CASSIDKGPSVYGYTF
DNA: TGTGCCAGTAGTATAGATAAAGGGCCATCCGTCTATGGCTACACCTTC

D: .
J: TRBJ2-7
V: TRBV6-2/TRBV6-3
size: .
CDR3: CASSRTAEPYEQYF
DNA: TGTGCCAGCAGCCGGACAGCTGAGCCCTACGAGCAGTACTTC

D: .
J: TRBJ2-3
V: TRBV9
size: .
CDR3: CASSLGAVFSTDTQYF
DNA: TGTGCCAGCAGCCTAGGGGCGGTTTTTAGCACAGATACGCAGTATTTT